Sequencing of this T cell receptor beta chain was carried out in a study of OX40 agonist ivuxolimab in advanced cancers. For context, the study as a whole: Ivuxolimab, which targeted the costimulatory receptor OX40 (CD134), was an agonistic, fully human IgG2 monoclonal antibody. Partial responses were achieved by three dose-escalation patients, of whom one had hepatocellular carcinoma and two had cutaneous melanoma. Of the roughly 54 patients in dose escalation, about 20 had hepatocellular carcinoma, about 15 had melanoma, 9 had renal cell carcinoma and 9 had head and neck cancer. Peripheral TCRbeta sequencing aimed to test whether ivuxolimab altered TCR sequence diversity and caused clonal T-cell expansion. The dose-escalation cohort was 80% to 90% male with a mean age of roughly 60 years, ranging from roughly 20 to 80. Prior anti-PD-1, anti-PD-L1 or anti-CTLA-4 therapy was permitted, and approximately 39% of dose-escalation patients had received checkpoint inhibitors. Intravenous ivuxolimab was administered to patients every 2 weeks at six dose levels: 0.01, 0.1, 0.3, 1.5, 3 and 10 mg/kg. The paper covers the monotherapy dose-escalation part of the phase I ivuxolimab trial, which included N = 52 patients.

The trial excluded patients who had a history of autoimmune disease or who were on systemic immunosuppression. Peripheral blood for TCR sequencing was collected from all dose cohorts at baseline, on cycle 4 day 1, and on cycle 7 day 1. The samples were drawn from a first-in-human, open-label, multicenter phase I dose-escalation trial of ivuxolimab. Adults with locally advanced or metastatic melanoma, renal cell, hepatocellular, or head and neck squamous cell carcinoma were enrolled in the trial. CD4+ and CD8+ T cells were sorted separately from peripheral blood before TCR sequencing. Looking up the germline V gene yields CDR1 SGHDN and CDR2 FVKESK. The CDR3 goes from the cysteine to the phenylalanine over 13 residues. CDR3 DNA only is kept here, 39 bases in frame from base 1. The V and J ends are trimmed by 4 bases and 7 bases, leaving 13 bases between them. For sequencing of the TCRbeta CDR3 region, genomic DNA was extracted from the sorted cells. The immunoSEQ Assay was used to sequence the TCRbeta CDR3 regions. TCRdb carries this immuneACCESS record with in-frame sequences only. Its versions omit some clonotypes, under half of them owing to an unresolved V gene in the studies checked, with the rest unexplained. The sample yields about 83,000 clones; approximately 88% were counted once. The ten largest clonotypes hold under 7.5% of the sample.

The paper as a whole reports these results and caveats: Partial responders in the 0.1-3.0 mg/kg groups had among the lowest normalized peripheral clonal expansion, especially among CD8+ T cells. The antigen specificity of the clonally expanded peripheral T cells was not determined. On average, CD8+ T cells showed more expanded clones than CD4+ T cells after ivuxolimab. Low levels of normalized T-cell clonal expansion were also seen in some patients who did not respond. At doses from 0.1 to 3.0 mg/kg, clonal expansion was seen in both CD4+ and CD8+ blood T cells between baseline and week 6.

This clone was seen a single time. Its antigen is currently not known. No per-base quality is available; no much larger clone lies one base away. This TCR derives from an adult with an advanced solid tumor such as melanoma, head and neck, liver or kidney cancer. The sequences come from CD4+ or CD8+ T cells sorted from blood, collected in a trial of the OX40 agonist ivuxolimab. The rearranged segments are TRBV14 and TRBJ2-5, with no D gene named confidently. The DNA sequence is given as TGTGCCAGCAGCCTAAATGATATGGGGACCCAGTACTTC. This codes for CASSLNDMGTQYF.